The 22 T cell receptor beta chains below come from one sample, sequenced in a study of shared clonotypes between healthy human individuals. Some clones are missing from TCRdb's copy, which holds only in-frame ones; the method was immunoSEQ multiplex PCR. Of about a million clones in the sample, 60% to 80% were seen once. Sequenced input: memory CD4+ T cells sorted from blood. The subset was: CD45RA-negative fraction. The origin of the receptors is a man between 18 and 35 years old in good health.

This chain links TRBV18 with TRBJ2-5; 8 nucleotides agree with TRBD2. Per the germline V gene, CDR1 is KGHSH and CDR2 is LQKENI. The V and J ends lost 1 base and 3 bases, in that order; junction bases with no gene match: 4. This CDR3 is 15 amino acids long. The CDR3 spells CASSPQLAAKETQYF. The DNA for the CDR3 is TGTGCCAGCTCACCACAACTAGCGGCAAAAGAGACCCAGTACTTC.

A note on this clone: The junction departs from the called germline gene at one end, perhaps through a read error. This sequence joins TRBV6-5 and TRBJ2-1; 13 bases are shared with TRBD2. CDR3 length: 14 residues. CDR1 and CDR2 (germline): MNHEY, SVGAGI. The DNA of the CDR3 is TGTGCCAGCGGGAAAGGACTAGCGGGAGAGGCGGCCCTCTTC. Protein product: CASGKGLAGEAALF.

This clone has a handful of counts. The V gene is TRBV9, the J gene TRBJ1-6; 8 nucleotides agree with TRBD1. This CDR3 region has 15 residues. Trimming cost V 3 bases and J 11 bases; bases outside gene matches: 10. Germline values: CDR1 SGDLS, CDR2 YYNGEE. This chain's CDR3 is CASSGTGTGAPPLHF. CDR3 DNA sequence: TGTGCCAGCAGCGGTACCGGGACAGGCGCTCCACCCCTCCACTTT.

Regarding this clone: The same CDR3 can be traced to other DNA sequences in this sample. The J gene is TRBJ2-7, the V gene TRBV30, with TRBD2 matching 12 bases. V lost 0 bases to trimming and J lost 7 bases; unmatched junction nucleotides: 1. The V gene's germline CDR1 is GTSNPN and CDR2 SVGIG (reference sequence). The CDR3 spans 13 residues. CDR3 sequence reads: CAWSVGLAGEQYF. In DNA form, the CDR3 reads TGTGCCTGGAGTGTAGGACTAGCGGGAGAGCAGTACTTC.

V is TRBV7-2 and J is TRBJ2-2, with D possibly TRBD2 on 5 matching bases. The CDR3 length is 16 residues. V was clipped by 1 base and J by 0 bases, with 9 bases between them. CDR1 and CDR2 from the germline V gene are SGHTA and FQGNSA. CDR3 protein: CASSLGAAANTGELFF. Here the CDR3 DNA reads TGTGCCAGCAGCTTAGGAGCGGCAGCGAACACCGGGGAGCTGTTTTTT.

CDR3 DNA sequence: TGTGCCAGCAGTTATTCCGGGGTTAGGGGTGAAAAACTGTTTTTT. This codes for CASSYSGVRGEKLFF. The chain couples TRBV6-5 to TRBJ1-4, with D possibly TRBD1 on 5 matching bases. The V end lost 3 bases, the J end lost 7 bases, and 15 bases lay between the germline ends. CDR1 MNHEY and CDR2 SVGAGI come from the germline V gene. The CDR3 has 15 residues.

V gene TRBV5-6 combines with J gene TRBJ2-7; D may correspond to TRBD1 or TRBD2 (5 bases each). Trimming cost V 1 base and J 4 bases, with 12 bases left between them. The V gene's germline CDR1 is SGHDT and CDR2 YYEEEE. The CDR3 loop spans 14 amino acids. The CDR3 protein is CASSLRGGGYEQYF. CDR3 DNA: TGTGCCAGCAGCTTGCGGGGCGGCGGGTACGAGCAGTACTTC.

This clone was observed a handful of times. This chain uses TRBV12-5 with TRBJ1-1; D remains unclear. Trimming took off 5 bases at V and 0 bases at J, with 7 bases between the two ends. CDR1 LGHNT and CDR2 FRNRAP come from the germline V gene. This CDR3 contains 13 residues. CDR3 in amino acids: CASGLQLNTEAFF. The DNA for the CDR3 is TGTGCTAGTGGTCTCCAGCTGAACACTGAAGCTTTCTTT.

This clone was detected a few times. In DNA, the CDR3 is TGTGCCTGGAGGGGACAGGGGGGTTACGAGCAGTACTTC. This translates into CAWRGQGGYEQYF. V usage is TRBV30 and J usage is TRBJ2-7, with 11 bases aligning to TRBD1. The CDR3 contains 13 residues. Germline loops: CDR1 GTSNPN, CDR2 SVGIG (reference sequence). V dropped 3 bases and J dropped 4; count of bases not matched to a gene: 2.

Of note for this clone: This sample includes further DNA sequences coding for the same CDR3. The V and J genes are TRBV28 and TRBJ1-2; D unclear. The CDR3 contains 13 residues. Trimming took 2 bases from V and 3 from J, leaving 7 bases between them. Germline CDR1 reads MDHEN; CDR2 reads SYDVKM. The CDR3 sequence is CASSLGRDYGYTF. The CDR3 nucleotides are TGTGCCAGCAGTTTAGGGCGCGACTATGGCTACACCTTC.

The rearrangement links TRBV6-5 to TRBJ1-5; weak D call: TRBD1 (6 bases). Looked up from germline, CDR1 is MNHEY and CDR2 is SVGAGI. V gave up 7 bases and J gave up 6 bases, with 10 bases separating them. This CDR3 has 12 amino acids. The CDR3 is CASKGGLQPQHF. In nucleotides, the CDR3 is TGTGCCAGCAAGGGGGGCCTTCAGCCCCAGCATTTT.

V is TRBV11-2 and J is TRBJ1-1; a weak D match, TRBD1 (6 bases). V was shortened by 6 bases and J by 1 base, with 15 bases between the two germline ends. CDR1 SGHAT and CDR2 FQNNGV come from the germline V gene. This CDR3 region has 15 residues. The CDR3 nucleotides read TGTGCCAGCAGACGAGGGGGGGAAAAGAACACTGAAGCTTTCTTT. It translates to CASRRGGEKNTEAFF.

The chain joins TRBV9 to TRBJ2-7; D possibly corresponds to TRBD2 (5 bases). From germline, CDR1 is SGDLS and CDR2 YYNGEE. The CDR3 totals 15 residues. V lost 0 bases and J lost 1, with 11 bases in between. The CDR3 reads CASSVGGYGSYEQYF. The CDR3 nucleotides are TGTGCCAGCAGCGTAGGAGGGTACGGTTCCTACGAGCAGTACTTC.

The chain combines TRBV4-2 with TRBJ2-3, with D possibly being TRBD2 (6 bases). Germline V CDR1 and CDR2: LGHNA, YNFKEQ. The CDR3 is 15 residues long. Trimming took off 2 bases at V and 4 bases at J, with 13 bases between the two ends. CDR3 protein: CASSQSTRAPDTQYF. DNA for the CDR3: TGTGCCAGCAGCCAATCGACTAGAGCCCCAGATACGCAGTATTTT.

The CDR3 DNA follows: TGTGCCAGCAGACTCGGGGGGTTGGGGAGGAGCAATCAGCCCCAGCATTTT. Its protein product is CASRLGGLGRSNQPQHF. The chain recombines TRBV28 with TRBJ1-5, with D tentatively TRBD1 (5 bases). The CDR3 covers 17 residues. Germline assignment: CDR1 MDHEN and CDR2 SYDVKM. V shed 6 bases and J shed 1 base, with 19 bases lying between them.

The CDR3 bases are TGTGCCAGTAGACCTACAGGGAGCTCTGGAAACACCATATATTTT. Encoded protein: CASRPTGSSGNTIYF. This sequence joins TRBV19 and TRBJ1-3; perhaps TRBD1 as D (6 bases). The length of the CDR3 is 15 residues. CDR1 LNHDA and CDR2 SQIVND come from the germline V gene (reference sequence). V dropped 6 bases and J dropped 0 bases, with 12 bases sitting between them.

This chain connects TRBV5-1 to TRBJ2-2; the match to TRBD1 covers 7 bases. J was trimmed by 5 bases and V by 5 bases; bases with no gene match: 6. This CDR3 has 14 residues. CDR1 is SGHRS, CDR2 YFSETQ, per germline. DNA of the CDR3: TGCGCCAGCAGTTGGATACAGGGGACCGGGGAGCTGTTTTTT. Its protein product is CASSWIQGTGELFF.

The V and J genes are TRBV5-1 and TRBJ2-7, with 8 bases aligning to TRBD2. With V trimmed by 3 bases and J by 3 bases, 14 bases remained unmatched. Germline V gives CDR1 SGHRS, CDR2 YFSETQ. CDR3 length: 17 amino acids. In nucleotides, the CDR3 is TGCGCCAGCAGCTCGGTGGGGATTCGGCGGGAGGTCTACGAGCAGTACTTC. Amino acid sequence: CASSSVGIRREVYEQYF.

The chain couples TRBV5-1 to TRBJ2-2; D unclear. The CDR3 covers 11 residues. Deletions cut 9 bases from V and 7 bases from J, with 10 bases between. The germline V gene encodes CDR1 SGHRS and CDR2 YFSETQ. CDR3 protein: CATTDGGELFF. The CDR3 coding sequence is TGCGCCACCACGGATGGCGGGGAGCTGTTTTTT.

The chain links TRBV7-9 to TRBJ1-2; 8 bases match TRBD1. Trimming took 5 bases from V and 4 from J; bases not matched to a gene: 6. The CDR3 loop spans 14 amino acids. Germline CDR1 SEHNR, CDR2 FQNEAQ (reference sequence). CDR3 nucleotides: TGTGCCAGCAGCCCACAGGGGGGGAGCTATGGCTACACCTTC. Its translation is CASSPQGGSYGYTF.

J is TRBJ2-1 and V is TRBV9, with a weak D call TRBD1 (5 bases). V lost 0 bases and J 8 bases, leaving 15 bases between the germline ends. This CDR3 has 15 amino acids. The germline V gene has CDR1 SGDLS and CDR2 YYNGEE. The CDR3 loop is CASSVVTGLRDEQFF. Here the CDR3 DNA reads TGTGCCAGCAGCGTAGTTACAGGTCTCAGGGATGAGCAGTTCTTC.

The V gene is TRBV27, the J gene TRBJ2-7, with D uncertain. This CDR3 has 13 amino acids. Germline lookup yields CDR1 MNHEY and CDR2 SMNVEV (reference sequence). V lost 6 bases and J 9 bases, leaving 18 bases between the germline ends. The CDR3 nucleotides read TGTGCCAGCAGGTCTCTTTACGGGTTTGGGCAGTACTTC. Translated: CASRSLYGFGQYF.